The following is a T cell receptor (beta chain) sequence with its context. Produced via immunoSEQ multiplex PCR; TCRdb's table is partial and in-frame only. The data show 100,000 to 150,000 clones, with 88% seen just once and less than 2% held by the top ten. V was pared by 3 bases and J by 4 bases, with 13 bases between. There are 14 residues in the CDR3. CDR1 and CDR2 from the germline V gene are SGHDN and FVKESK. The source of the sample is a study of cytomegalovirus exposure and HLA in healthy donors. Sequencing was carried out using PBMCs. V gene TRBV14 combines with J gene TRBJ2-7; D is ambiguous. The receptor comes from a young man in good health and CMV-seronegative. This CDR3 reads CASSQRFSRYEQYF. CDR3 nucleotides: TGTGCCAGCAGCCAGAGATTTTCTAGGTACGAGCAGTACTTC.